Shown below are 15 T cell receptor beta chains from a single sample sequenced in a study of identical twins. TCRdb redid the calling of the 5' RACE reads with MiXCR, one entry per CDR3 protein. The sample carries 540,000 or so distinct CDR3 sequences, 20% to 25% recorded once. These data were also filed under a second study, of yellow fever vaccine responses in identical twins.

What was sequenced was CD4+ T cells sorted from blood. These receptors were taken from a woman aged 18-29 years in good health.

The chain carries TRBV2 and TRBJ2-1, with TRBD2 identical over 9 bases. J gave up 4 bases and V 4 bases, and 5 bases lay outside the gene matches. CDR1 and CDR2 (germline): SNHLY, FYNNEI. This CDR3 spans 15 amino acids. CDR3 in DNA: TGTGCCAGCAGTGTCTTTAGCGGGAGTTACAATGAGCAGTTCTTC. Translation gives CASSVFSGSYNEQFF.

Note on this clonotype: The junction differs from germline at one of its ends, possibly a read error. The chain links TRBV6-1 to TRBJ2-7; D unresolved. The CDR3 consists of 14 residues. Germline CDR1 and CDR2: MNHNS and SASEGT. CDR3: CASSENPRVGGVLF. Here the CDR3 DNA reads TGTGCCAGCAGTGAAAACCCCCGAGTTGGCGGAGTACTTTTC.

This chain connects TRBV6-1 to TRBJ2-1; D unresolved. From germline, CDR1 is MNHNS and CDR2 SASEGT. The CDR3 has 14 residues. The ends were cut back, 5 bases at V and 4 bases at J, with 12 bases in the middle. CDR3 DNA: TGTGCCAGCAGTCCTAACAGCCGTTACAATGAGCAGTTCTTC. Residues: CASSPNSRYNEQFF.

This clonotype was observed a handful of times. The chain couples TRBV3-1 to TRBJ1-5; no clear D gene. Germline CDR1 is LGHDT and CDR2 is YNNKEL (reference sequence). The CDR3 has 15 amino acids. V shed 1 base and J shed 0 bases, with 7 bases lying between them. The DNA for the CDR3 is TGTGCCAGCAGCCAAGGGGGTTATAGCAATCAGCCCCAGCATTTT. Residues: CASSQGGYSNQPQHF.

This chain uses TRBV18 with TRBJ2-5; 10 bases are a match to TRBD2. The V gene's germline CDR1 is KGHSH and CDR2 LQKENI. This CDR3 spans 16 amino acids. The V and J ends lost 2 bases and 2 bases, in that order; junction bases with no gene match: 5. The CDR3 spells CASSPELAGVQETQYF. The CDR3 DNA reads TGTGCCAGCTCACCAGAGCTAGCGGGGGTTCAAGAGACCCAGTACTTC. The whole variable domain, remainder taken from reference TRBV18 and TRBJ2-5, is NAGVMQNPRHLVRRRGQEARLRCSPMKGHSHVYWYRQLPEEGLKFMVYLQKENIIDESGMPKERFSAEFPKEGPSILRIQQVVRGDSAAYFCASSPELAGVQETQYFGPGTRLLVL.

CDR3 sequence: CASSEHSDGTQYF. The CDR3 region has the DNA TGCGCCAGCAGTGAGCATAGTGATGGGACCCAGTACTTC. V gene TRBV10-1 combines with J gene TRBJ2-5; D gene unclear. The CDR3 length is 13 residues. Trimming cost V 2 bases and J 7 bases, with 11 bases left between them. Germline V lookup: CDR1 WNHNN, CDR2 SYGVQD (reference sequence).

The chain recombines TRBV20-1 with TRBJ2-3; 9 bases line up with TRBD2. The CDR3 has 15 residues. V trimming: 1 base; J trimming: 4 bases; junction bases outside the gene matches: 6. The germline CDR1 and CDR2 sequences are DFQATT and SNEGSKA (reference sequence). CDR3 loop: CSARVAGGPPDTQYF. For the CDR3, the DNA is TGCAGTGCTAGAGTGGCGGGAGGGCCCCCAGATACGCAGTATTTT.

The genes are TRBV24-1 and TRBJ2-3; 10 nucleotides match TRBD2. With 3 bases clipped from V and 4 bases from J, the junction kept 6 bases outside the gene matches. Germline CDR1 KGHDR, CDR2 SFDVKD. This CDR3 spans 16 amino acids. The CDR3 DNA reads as TGTGCCACCAGTGATGAGAGCGGGAGGGTTTCAGATACGCAGTATTTT. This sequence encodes CATSDESGRVSDTQYF.

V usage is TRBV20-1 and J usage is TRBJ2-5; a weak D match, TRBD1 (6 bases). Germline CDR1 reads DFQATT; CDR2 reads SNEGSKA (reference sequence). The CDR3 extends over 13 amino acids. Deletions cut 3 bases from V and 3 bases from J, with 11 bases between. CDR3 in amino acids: CSASLGAKETQYF. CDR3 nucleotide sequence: TGCAGTGCTAGTCTGGGGGCAAAAGAGACCCAGTACTTC.

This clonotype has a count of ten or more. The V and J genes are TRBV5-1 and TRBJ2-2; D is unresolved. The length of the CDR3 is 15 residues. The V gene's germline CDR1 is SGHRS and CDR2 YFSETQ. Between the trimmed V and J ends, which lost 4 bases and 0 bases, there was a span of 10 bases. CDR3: CASSVTISNTGELFF. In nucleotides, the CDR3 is TGCGCCAGCAGCGTCACCATCTCGAACACCGGGGAGCTGTTTTTT.

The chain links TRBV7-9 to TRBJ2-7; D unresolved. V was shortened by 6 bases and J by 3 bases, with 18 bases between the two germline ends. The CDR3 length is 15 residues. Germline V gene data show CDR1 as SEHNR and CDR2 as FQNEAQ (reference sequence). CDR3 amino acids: CASSHRSGLDYEQYF. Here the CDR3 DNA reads TGTGCCAGCAGTCACCGCTCGGGCCTGGACTACGAGCAGTACTTC.

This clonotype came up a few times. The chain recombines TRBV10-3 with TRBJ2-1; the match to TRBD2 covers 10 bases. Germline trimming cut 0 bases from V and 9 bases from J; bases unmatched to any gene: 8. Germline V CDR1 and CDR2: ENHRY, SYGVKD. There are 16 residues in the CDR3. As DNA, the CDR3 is TGTGCCATCAGTGAGTCTGCTAGCGGGAGTGTCGGTGAGCAGTTCTTC. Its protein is CAISESASGSVGEQFF.

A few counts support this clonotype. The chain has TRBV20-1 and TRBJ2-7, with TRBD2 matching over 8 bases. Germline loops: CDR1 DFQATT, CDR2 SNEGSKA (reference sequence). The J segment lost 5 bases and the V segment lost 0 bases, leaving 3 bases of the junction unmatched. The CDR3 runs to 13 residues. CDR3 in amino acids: CSARDIAGNEQYF. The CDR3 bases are TGCAGTGCTAGAGATATAGCGGGAAACGAGCAGTACTTC.

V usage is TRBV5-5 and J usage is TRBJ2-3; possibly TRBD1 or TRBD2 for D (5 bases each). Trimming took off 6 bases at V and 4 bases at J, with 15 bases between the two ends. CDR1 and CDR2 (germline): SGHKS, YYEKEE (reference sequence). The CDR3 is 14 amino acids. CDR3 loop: CASTLSGTADTQYF. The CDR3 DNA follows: TGTGCCAGCACTCTATCAGGGACGGCAGATACGCAGTATTTT.

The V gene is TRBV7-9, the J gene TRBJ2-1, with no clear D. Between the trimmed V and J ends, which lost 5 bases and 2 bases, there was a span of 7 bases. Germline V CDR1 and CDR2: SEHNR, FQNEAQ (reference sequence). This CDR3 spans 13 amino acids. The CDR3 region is CASSTLAYNEQFF. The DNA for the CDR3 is TGTGCCAGCAGCACCCTGGCCTACAATGAGCAGTTCTTC.